The entry below gives a single T cell receptor beta chain sequence along with its context. What it binds is unknown. These data are taken from a study of T cell repertoires in cytomegalovirus infection. As for the study in general: Public TCR beta signatures provided an indication of both CMV infection and a matching HLA type. General observations from the study: Identification of carriers of CMV plus the relevant HLA was performed using cumulative public TCR beta family frequency. CMV-specific TCR beta clonotypes restricted by HLA-C dominated the ex vivo response.

Germline CDR1 is LNHDA and CDR2 is SQIVND (reference sequence). This CDR3 has 14 residues. Trimming at V came to 7 bases and at J to 4 bases, leaving 9 bases not matched to a gene. TCRdb reanalysed the reads using MiXCR and keeps one entry per CDR3 protein. This repertoire shows tens of thousands of distinct CDR3 sequences, roughly 37% found once; its top ten account for approximately 93%. The source is a human donor in good health (CMV status not recorded). Some clones in this sample may be carry-over from other donors' samples. This sample comprised CD8+ T cells from cultured PBMCs, obtained from culture after CMV antigen stimulation. The V gene is TRBV19, the J gene TRBJ1-1; 7 positions match TRBD1. Here the CDR3 reads CASTPTGSGTEAFF. CDR3 coding DNA: TGTGCCAGTACTCCGACAGGGAGTGGCACTGAAGCTTTCTTT.